The entry below gives a single TCR beta chain sequence along with its context. This sample is drawn from a study of long-term antiretroviral therapy in people with HIV. Participants living with HIV all received treatment in the United States. In each sample, roughly 0.9-10 million cryopreserved PBMC were present before DNA extraction. Running of the v3.0 immunoSEQ assay took place at survey level. Sequencing set out to capture roughly 40,000-50,000 T-cell genomes per sample. Profiled with immunoSEQ multiplex PCR; TCRdb holds only in-frame clones, not every one. The table records some 40,000 clones, 94% of them present only once. With 2 bases clipped from V and 8 bases from J, the junction kept 8 bases outside the gene matches. CDR1 is MNHNY and CDR2 is SVGAGI in the germline V gene (reference sequence). The CDR3 has 15 residues.

The clonotype originates from a man younger than 40 with HIV. The sequencing used unsorted PBMCs, collected 9 to 9.5 years after starting antiretroviral therapy. The chain recombines TRBV6-6 with TRBJ2-1, with 8 nucleotides matching TRBD2. In DNA form, the CDR3 reads TGTGCCAGCAGTTACGGGCCGGGGGGGCCTGATGAGCAGTTCTTC. Protein: CASSYGPGGPDEQFF.